Each of the 26 T cell receptor beta chains below was sequenced from the same sample in a study of T-cell reconstitution after alpha-beta-depleted transplantation in children. As it was prepared, the TCRbeta library received unique molecular identifiers. TCRdb ran MiXCR on the PCR reads and lists one entry per CDR3 protein. This table holds around 450,000 distinct CDR3 sequences, 15% to 20% found once. Specimen: PBMCs, mostly from graft donor cells, collected 360 days after TCRalphabeta/CD19-depleted stem cell transplant. The receptors derive from a boy younger than two who had a stem cell transplant for Wiskott-Aldrich syndrome, so the T cells may come from the graft donor.

There are a few counts of this clonotype. J is TRBJ1-3 and V is TRBV3-1; D gene unclear. CDR3 length: 13 amino acids. Germline V CDR1 and CDR2: LGHDT, YNNKEL (reference sequence). Trimming left V 3 bases short and J 4 bases short, with 7 bases between. The CDR3 DNA reads as TGTGCCAGCAGCCAGTTACCGGGAAACACCATATATTTT. It codes for CASSQLPGNTIYF.

This clonotype was observed at least ten times. The chain combines TRBV12-3 or TRBV12-4 with TRBJ2-1; 10 nucleotides agree with TRBD2. This CDR3 spans 15 amino acids. J gave up 6 bases and V 3 bases, and 5 bases lay outside the gene matches. CDR3 region: CASSLLAGATNEQFF. CDR3 coding DNA: TGTGCCAGCAGTTTGCTAGCGGGGGCCACCAATGAGCAGTTCTTC.

This clonotype has a count of ten or more. The J gene is TRBJ2-5, the V gene TRBV2; possibly TRBD1 or TRBD2 for D (5 bases each). Germline values: CDR1 SNHLY, CDR2 FYNNEI. The CDR3 has 14 residues. Trimming took 4 bases from V and 5 from J, leaving 14 bases between them. CDR3 residues: CASSVDGAGETQYF. The DNA for the CDR3 is TGTGCCAGCAGTGTTGACGGGGCAGGGGAGACCCAGTACTTC.

This clonotype was detected a few times. The chain links TRBV28 to TRBJ2-7; the D is unclear. V was shortened by 2 bases and J by 0 bases, with 8 bases between the two germline ends. CDR1 is MDHEN, CDR2 SYDVKM, per germline. The CDR3 sequence is 14 residues long. The CDR3 loop is CASSLPRPSYEQYF. CDR3 nucleotide sequence: TGTGCCAGCAGTTTACCGAGGCCCTCCTACGAGCAGTACTTC.

The table lists this clonotype with many counts. The chain has TRBV29-1 and TRBJ2-4; D gene ambiguous. CDR1 and CDR2 (germline): SQVTM, ANQGSEA. This CDR3 region has 13 residues. Trimming left V 5 bases short and J 7 bases short, with 15 bases between. CDR3: CSVSTLSLNIQYF. The CDR3 DNA reads TGCAGCGTTTCGACCCTTTCCCTTAACATTCAGTACTTC.

This clonotype has just a few counts. The chain is built from TRBV6-4 and TRBJ2-1; D may be TRBD1 (5 bases). Trimming cost V 10 bases and J 0 bases, with 16 bases left between them. Germline values: CDR1 MRHNA, CDR2 SNTAGT. This CDR3 contains 15 residues. CDR3 residues: CATTLQVNSYNEQFF. CDR3 coding DNA: TGTGCCACCACCCTACAGGTTAACTCCTACAATGAGCAGTTCTTC.

The rearrangement links TRBV29-1 to TRBJ2-1; no firm D call. The CDR3 is 12 residues long. V lost 1 base, J lost 3 bases, and 4 bases lay in between. Germline CDR1 is SQVTM and CDR2 is ANQGSEA. The CDR3 DNA follows: TGCAGCGTTGAAGGCTACTACAATGAGCAGTTCTTC. Translating it yields CSVEGYYNEQFF.

The gene calls are TRBV7-2 and TRBJ2-7; D not resolved. CDR3 size: 12 residues. V lost 1 base, J lost 6 bases, and 7 bases lay in between. Looked up from germline, CDR1 is SGHTA and CDR2 is FQGNSA. This CDR3 reads CASSLGVSEQYF. The CDR3 DNA reads TGTGCCAGCAGCTTAGGGGTTAGCGAGCAGTACTTC.

The gene calls are TRBV20-1 and TRBJ2-3; 13 positions agree with TRBD2. Trimming cost V 7 bases and J 3 bases; bases outside gene matches: 4. Germline V gene data show CDR1 as DFQATT and CDR2 as SNEGSKA (reference sequence). CDR3 length: 14 residues. In nucleotides, the CDR3 is TGCAGTGGGACTAGCGGGGGTTGGACAGATACGCAGTATTTT. Translated: CSGTSGGWTDTQYF.

This clonotype was detected only a few times. As DNA, the CDR3 is TGTGCCATCAGTGAATTAGGGCAGGCCCAGCATTTT. Translation: CAISELGQAQHF. The gene calls are TRBV10-3 and TRBJ1-5; D gene unclear. The V end lost 3 bases, the J end lost 11 bases, and 11 bases lay between the germline ends. The CDR3 length is 12 residues. Germline CDR1 is ENHRY and CDR2 is SYGVKD.

This clonotype was seen a handful of times. The gene calls are TRBV21-1 and TRBJ2-1. TRBV21-1 is annotated as a pseudogene. This CDR3 region has 13 residues. CDR3 bases: TGTGCCAGCAGCATAGACAGAGGCAATGAGCAGTTCTTC. It translates to CASSIDRGNEQFF.

The chain is built from TRBV12-3 or TRBV12-4 and TRBJ2-2, with 9 bases matching TRBD1. The trim removed 2 bases at V and 1 base at J, leaving 8 bases unmatched. The CDR3 consists of 18 residues. The CDR3 sequence is CASSLIRRDRVNTGELFF. In DNA, the CDR3 is TGTGCCAGCAGTTTAATTAGACGGGACAGGGTGAACACCGGGGAGCTGTTTTTT.

The chain employs TRBV20-1 and TRBJ1-5; D is possibly TRBD1 (6 bases). V was pared by 3 bases and J by 0 bases, with 12 bases between. The germline CDR1 and CDR2 sequences are DFQATT and SNEGSKA (reference sequence). The CDR3 is made up of 15 amino acids. In nucleotides, the CDR3 is TGCAGTGCTAGGCCCAGGGGTTTTAGCAATCAGCCCCAGCATTTT. Encoded protein: CSARPRGFSNQPQHF.

This chain connects TRBV12-3 or TRBV12-4 to TRBJ1-4, with TRBD1 identical over 10 bases. The V gene end was trimmed by 7 bases and the J gene end by 7 bases; junction bases not matched to a gene: 6. The CDR3 is 14 amino acids. CDR3 sequence (DNA): TGTGCCAGCACCACCGGGACAGGGGTTGAAAAACTGTTTTTT. Encoded protein: CASTTGTGVEKLFF.

V and J are TRBV7-2 and TRBJ2-3; 12 bases align to TRBD2. The CDR3 contains 17 residues. Germline-derived CDR1 and CDR2 are SGHTA and FQGNSA. Trimming cost V 4 bases and J 4 bases; bases outside gene matches: 9. In DNA form, the CDR3 reads TGTGCCAGCAGCTCCCGACACCTAGCGGGGGGGCCAGATACGCAGTATTTT. This gives the protein CASSSRHLAGGPDTQYF.

DNA for the CDR3: TGTGCCAGCAGTTACCTGGGCGCTGAGCAGTTCTTC. Translation: CASSYLGAEQFF. The J gene is TRBJ2-1, the V gene TRBV6-2 or TRBV6-3; D gene ambiguous. Germline V lookup: CDR1 MNHEY, CDR2 SVGEGT. Between the trimmed V and J ends, which lost 2 bases and 9 bases, there was a span of 8 bases. The length of the CDR3 is 12 residues.

The chain employs TRBV11-3 and TRBJ2-2; D gene unclear. The V end lost 8 bases, the J end lost 5 bases, and 12 bases lay between the germline ends. The CDR3 consists of 13 residues. The germline CDR1 and CDR2 sequences are SGHNT and YENEEA. The CDR3 protein is CASEHVKTGELFF. The CDR3 DNA is TGTGCCAGCGAGCATGTAAAGACCGGGGAGCTGTTTTTT.

This clonotype was recorded a few times. The rearrangement links TRBV12-3 or TRBV12-4 to TRBJ2-1; TRBD2 matches at 12 bases. This CDR3 contains 18 residues. V was clipped by 2 bases and J by 4 bases; unmatched bases: 9. CDR3 sequence (DNA): TGTGCCAGCAGTTTATCCGGTCTAGCGGGGGGGCTATACAATGAGCAGTTCTTC. It translates to CASSLSGLAGGLYNEQFF.

This clonotype appeared a single time. The chain combines TRBV12-3 or TRBV12-4 with TRBJ1-2, with D perhaps TRBD1 (5 bases). The CDR3 spans 14 residues. V was cut by 6 bases and J by 2 bases, with 13 bases left in between. CDR3 bases: TGTGCCAGCAGAGACAGCGTCGAAAACTATGGCTACACCTTC. This sequence encodes CASRDSVENYGYTF.

V usage is TRBV5-1 and J usage is TRBJ1-6, with D possibly TRBD1 on 6 matching bases. The CDR3 has 16 amino acids. Trimming took 4 bases from V and 7 from J, leaving 18 bases between them. Per the germline V gene, CDR1 is SGHRS and CDR2 is YFSETQ. The chain's CDR3 is CASSETFAGQNSPLHF. CDR3 DNA sequence: TGCGCCAGCAGCGAAACGTTCGCCGGACAGAATTCACCCCTCCACTTT. Full variable domain (rest looked up from reference TRBV5-1 and TRBJ1-6): KAGVTQTPRYLIKTRGQQVTLSCSPISGHRSVSWYQQTPGQGLQFLFEYFSETQRNKGNFPGRFSGRQFSNSRSEMNVSTLELGDSALYLCASSETFAGQNSPLHFGNGTRLTVT.

This sequence joins TRBV24-1 and TRBJ1-5, with TRBD1 as a possible D gene (6 bases). The CDR3 consists of 14 residues. Germline CDR1 KGHDR, CDR2 SFDVKD. V gave up 4 bases and J gave up 4 bases, with 10 bases separating them. In DNA form, the CDR3 reads TGTGCCACCAGTGAGTCGGGGGCAAATCAGCCCCAGCATTTT. Its translation: CATSESGANQPQHF.

This clonotype was recorded a few times. The chain carries TRBV6-1 and TRBJ1-2; D remains ambiguous. This CDR3 region has 14 residues. Trimming cost V 11 bases and J 3 bases, with 19 bases left between them. The germline gives CDR1 MNHNS, CDR2 SASEGT. This CDR3 reads CAATGKGYHYGYTF. The CDR3 nucleotides read TGTGCCGCGACGGGAAAGGGATATCACTATGGCTACACCTTC.

V is TRBV7-6 and J is TRBJ2-1; the match to TRBD2 covers 10 bases. The CDR3 sequence is 15 residues long. J lost 6 bases, V lost 4 bases, and 6 bases had no gene match. The V gene's germline CDR1 is SGHVS and CDR2 FNYEAQ. CDR3 residues: CASSYSGGPFNEQFF. The CDR3 DNA sequence: TGTGCCAGCAGCTATAGCGGGGGGCCATTCAATGAGCAGTTCTTC.

This clonotype occurred a few times. The chain employs TRBV18 and TRBJ2-1; 7 bases line up with TRBD1. The junction had 5 bases not matched to a gene; V was cut back by 1 base and J by 2 bases. The CDR3 sequence is 16 residues long. Germline V gene sequence: CDR1 KGHSH, CDR2 LQKENI. DNA for the CDR3: TGTGCCAGCTCACCACAACGGGACAGTACCTACAATGAGCAGTTCTTC. It specifies CASSPQRDSTYNEQFF.

In its sample, this clonotype was seen a few times. The chain recombines TRBV29-1 with TRBJ2-2; D unresolved. Germline V gene data show CDR1 as SQVTM and CDR2 as ANQGSEA. V was trimmed by 4 bases and J by 1 base, leaving 10 bases between them. This CDR3 region has 14 residues. The chain's CDR3 is CSVGKEGNTGELFF. In DNA, the CDR3 is TGCAGCGTTGGAAAGGAAGGGAACACCGGGGAGCTGTTTTTT.

The table lists this clonotype with a few counts. The gene calls are TRBV20-1 and TRBJ2-2; 12 bases are shared with TRBD2. With 6 bases clipped from V and 0 bases from J, the junction kept 8 bases outside the gene matches. The length of the CDR3 is 17 residues. CDR1 and CDR2 from the germline V gene are DFQATT and SNEGSKA (reference sequence). The CDR3 spells CSARLAGGPANTGELFF. CDR3 DNA: TGCAGTGCCCGTCTAGCGGGAGGGCCTGCGAACACCGGGGAGCTGTTTTTT.